The sequence of this TCR beta chain was determined in a study of T-cell reconstitution after alpha-beta-depleted transplantation in children. Preparation of the TCRbeta library used unique molecular identifiers. TCRdb called the PCR reads again in MiXCR, with one record for every CDR3 protein. Of about 610,000 distinct CDR3 sequences in the sample, 10% to 13% are singletons; the top ten hold less than 5%. Deletions cut 6 bases from V and 8 bases from J, with 8 bases between. From germline, CDR1 is MDHEN and CDR2 SYDVKM. The CDR3 runs 11 residues. The receptor was derived from a human donor who donated a stem cell graft to a child with acute myeloid leukemia. Here the sequenced sample was PBMCs from the stem cell graft donor, taken from the stem cell graft. V and J are TRBV28 and TRBJ2-4; D unresolved. The CDR3 is CASSPRYIQYF. CDR3 DNA sequence: TGTGCCAGCAGCCCCCGATACATTCAGTACTTC.